What follows are 29 T cell receptor beta chains derived from one specimen sequenced in a study of beta chain features in type 1 diabetes. Findings of the study overall: Shorter TCRB CDR3s, moderately but significantly so, marked every one of the four CD4+ subsets in Type 1 diabetes patients.

These receptors' antigens are unknown. Expressed TCRB transcripts were sequenced because the entire RNA isolate underwent reverse transcription. The protocol was immunoSEQ multiplex PCR, while the TCRdb copy is restricted to in-frame clones and leaves out a portion. The data contain roughly 180,000 clones, 7.8% of them seen just once; the ten biggest clones take up approximately 0.85%. Sequenced material: central memory CD4+ T cells from blood. Every receptor here comes from a middle-aged woman with type 1 diabetes.

This clone was seen more than once but under ten times. V gene TRBV28 combines with J gene TRBJ1-5; 9 nucleotides align to TRBD1. Germline assignment: CDR1 MDHEN and CDR2 SYDVKM. After removal of 6 bases from V and 9 bases from J, the junction contained 6 bases not matched to a gene. There are 13 residues in the CDR3. DNA of the CDR3: TGTGCCAGCAGCCGGACAGGGGTCACGCCCCAGCATTTT. It is translated as CASSRTGVTPQHF.

At least ten counts were recorded for this clone. This chain joins TRBV7-9 and TRBJ1-2; no definite D call. There are 13 residues in the CDR3. The V end was cut by 5 bases, the J end by 0 bases, with 7 bases between. CDR1 is SEHNR and CDR2 is FQNEAQ in the germline V gene (reference sequence). CDR3 in DNA: TGTGCCAGCAGCATTACGGCTAACTATGGCTACACCTTC. Translation: CASSITANYGYTF.

This clone was counted between two and nine times. J is TRBJ1-3 and V is TRBV4-3; no clear D gene. The CDR3 has 15 amino acids. V was cut by 1 base and J by 3 bases, with 10 bases left in between. Germline CDR1 LGHNA, CDR2 YSLEER. The CDR3 DNA is TGCGCCAGCAGCCAAGGAGCGGGAAATGGAAACACCATATATTTT. Translating gives CASSQGAGNGNTIYF.

This clone came up a few times. J is TRBJ2-1 and V is TRBV30; 9 nucleotides line up with TRBD1. This CDR3 comprises 14 residues. V was clipped by 1 base and J by 6 bases; unmatched bases: 4. The germline CDR1 and CDR2 sequences are GTSNPN and SVGIG (reference sequence). The CDR3 coding sequence is TGTGCCTGGAGTGCAACGACAGGGGGCAATGAGCAGTTCTTC. Encoded protein: CAWSATTGGNEQFF.

This clone turned up a few times. Other DNA sequences from this sample encode an identical CDR3 as well. The chain is built from TRBV4-3 and TRBJ1-2; D gene unclear. Between the trimmed V and J ends, which lost 0 bases and 7 bases, there was a span of 9 bases. The CDR3 consists of 13 residues. CDR1 LGHNA and CDR2 YSLEER come from the germline V gene. For the CDR3, the DNA is TGCGCCAGCAGCCAAGATAGAGGGTTTGGCTACACCTTC. It specifies CASSQDRGFGYTF.

This sequence joins TRBV5-8 and TRBJ1-1, with D hard to call. CDR1 is SGHTS and CDR2 is YDEGEE in the germline V gene. The CDR3 is 15 residues long. V was cut by 0 bases and J by 0 bases, with 9 bases left in between. CDR3 sequence (DNA): TGTGCCAGCAGCTTGGGATTCGGGGTGAACACTGAAGCTTTCTTT. This sequence encodes CASSLGFGVNTEAFF.

This clone was seen at least ten times. This chain joins TRBV14 and TRBJ1-1; D is perhaps TRBD1 (5 bases). The CDR3 covers 13 residues. CDR1 is SGHDN and CDR2 is FVKESK in the germline V gene. Trimming cost V 5 bases and J 3 bases, with 10 bases left between them. In DNA, the CDR3 is TGTGCCAGCAGCAAACGGGGGTACACTGAAGCTTTCTTT. This codes for CASSKRGYTEAFF. The entire variable domain, with the rest obtained from reference TRBV14 and TRBJ1-1, is as follows: EAGVTQFPSHSVIEKGQTVTLRCDPISGHDNLYWYRRVMGKEIKFLLHFVKESKQDESGMPNNRFLAERTGGTYSTLKVQPAELEDSGVYFCASSKRGYTEAFFGQGTRLTVV.

A few counts support this clone. The J gene is TRBJ1-1, the V gene TRBV5-4; D unresolved. The length of the CDR3 is 15 residues. The V gene's germline CDR1 is SGHNT and CDR2 YYREEE (reference sequence). V lost 0 bases to trimming and J lost 1 base, with 10 bases between them. The CDR3 bases are TGTGCCAGCAGCTTGGACGGTGGTTGGAACACTGAAGCTTTCTTT. Encoded protein: CASSLDGGWNTEAFF.

This clone was recorded a few times. The chain couples TRBV19 to TRBJ2-7, with TRBD1 matching over 12 bases. This CDR3 spans 15 amino acids. Per the germline V gene, CDR1 is LNHDA and CDR2 is SQIVND (reference sequence). Trimming removed 5 bases from V and 1 base from J; junction bases left unmatched: 3. The CDR3 protein is CASSRGQGASYEQYF. The CDR3 nucleotides are TGTGCCAGTAGTCGGGGACAGGGGGCGTCCTACGAGCAGTACTTC.

The chain's CDR3 is CASGKSRDRSVEQYF. The CDR3 nucleotides read TGTGCCAGTGGCAAATCCCGGGACAGAAGTGTCGAGCAGTACTTC. The chain joins TRBV19 to TRBJ2-7; 7 bases fit TRBD1. This CDR3 contains 15 residues. The V gene's germline CDR1 is LNHDA and CDR2 SQIVND (reference sequence). Germline trimming cut 8 bases from V and 6 bases from J; bases unmatched to any gene: 16.

This clone has only a few counts. The V gene is TRBV20-1, the J gene TRBJ2-7; 7 bases are shared with TRBD1. The CDR3 sequence is 10 residues long. V lost 6 bases to trimming and J lost 6 bases; unmatched junction nucleotides: 2. Germline V lookup: CDR1 DFQATT, CDR2 SNEGSKA (reference sequence). CDR3 residues: CSARGSEQYF. The CDR3 DNA follows: TGCAGTGCCAGGGGGTCCGAGCAGTACTTC.

The chain is built from TRBV19 and TRBJ1-1; tentatively, D is TRBD1 (5 bases). With 3 bases removed from V and 4 bases from J, the gap between germline ends came to 15 bases. The germline gives CDR1 LNHDA, CDR2 SQIVND (reference sequence). The CDR3 totals 15 residues. The CDR3 loop is CASSILGTRGTEAFF. CDR3 nucleotide sequence: TGTGCCAGTAGTATCCTCGGGACTCGCGGCACTGAAGCTTTCTTT. Together with reference TRBV19 and TRBJ1-1, the CDR3 gives the full variable domain: DGGITQSPKYLFRKEGQNVTLSCEQNLNHDAMYWYRQDPGQGLRLIYYSQIVNDFQKGDIAEGYSVSREKKESFPLTVTSAQKNPTAFYLCASSILGTRGTEAFFGQGTRLTVV.

This clone showed up just a few times. The chain employs TRBV27 and TRBJ1-1; 10 bases map to TRBD1. From germline, CDR1 is MNHEY and CDR2 SMNVEV (reference sequence). The CDR3 is 14 residues long. The ends lost 6 bases at V and 7 bases at J; junction bases unmatched: 8. As DNA, the CDR3 is TGTGCCAGCAGGGTAGACAGGGGGCGACTTGAAGCTTTCTTT. Protein product: CASRVDRGRLEAFF.

This clone was detected a few times. The rearrangement links TRBV5-4 to TRBJ2-5; 14 bases align to TRBD2. Per germline, CDR1 SGHNT and CDR2 YYREEE (reference sequence). V was pared by 4 bases and J by 3 bases, with 8 bases of the junction left unmatched. This CDR3 contains 17 residues. In DNA form, the CDR3 reads TGTGCCAGCAGCGACCCGACTAGCGGGGGGGAAGAAGAGACCCAGTACTTC. It encodes CASSDPTSGGEEETQYF.

The rearrangement joins TRBV5-1 to TRBJ2-1, with 8 positions matching TRBD1. V was clipped by 4 bases and J by 5 bases; unmatched bases: 8. Germline V CDR1 and CDR2: SGHRS, YFSETQ. CDR3 length: 15 amino acids. CDR3: CASSHGRTGNNEQFF. The CDR3 DNA sequence: TGCGCCAGCAGCCATGGCCGGACAGGGAACAATGAGCAGTTCTTC.

This clone was recorded a few times. The chain is built from TRBV5-4 and TRBJ1-1; D is perhaps TRBD1 (5 bases). Germline loops: CDR1 SGHNT, CDR2 YYREEE (reference sequence). This CDR3 has 15 residues. V dropped 1 base and J dropped 5 bases, with 15 bases sitting between them. The CDR3: CASSLTGRAVTEAFF. The CDR3, as DNA: TGTGCCAGCAGCTTGACCGGCAGGGCGGTTACTGAAGCTTTCTTT.

The chain links TRBV29-1 to TRBJ1-4, with D unclear. The V gene lost 7 bases and the J gene lost 1 base, with 10 bases spanning the gap. Per germline, CDR1 SQVTM and CDR2 ANQGSEA. CDR3 size: 13 residues. In DNA, the CDR3 is TGCAGCGCCCGCCGGGTAACTAATGAAAAACTGTTTTTT. Amino acid sequence: CSARRVTNEKLFF.

This clone came up a few times. The chain is built from TRBV2 and TRBJ2-3; D might be TRBD2 (6 bases). Germline V lookup: CDR1 SNHLY, CDR2 FYNNEI. V was shortened by 2 bases and J by 0 bases, with 9 bases between the two germline ends. The CDR3 has 15 residues. The CDR3 region is CASSERGISTDTQYF. In nucleotides, the CDR3 is TGTGCCAGCAGTGAACGGGGGATCAGCACAGATACGCAGTATTTT.

A few counts support this clone. J is TRBJ1-6 and V is TRBV5-6; a possible D gene is TRBD1 (5 bases). Germline CDR1 is SGHDT and CDR2 is YYEEEE. The V and J ends lost 4 bases and 6 bases respectively, with 11 bases between them. This CDR3 is 14 amino acids long. The CDR3 reads CASSQDSLNSPLHF. CDR3 coding DNA: TGTGCCAGCAGCCAAGACAGCCTTAATTCACCCCTCCACTTT.

This rearrangement joins TRBV9 to TRBJ1-3; D unresolved. The germline V gene has CDR1 SGDLS and CDR2 YYNGEE. V gave up 3 bases and J gave up 0 bases, with 10 bases separating them. This CDR3 region has 15 residues. DNA of the CDR3: TGTGCCAGCAGCGCCCGCGACACCTCTGGAAACACCATATATTTT. It encodes CASSARDTSGNTIYF.

The gene calls are TRBV7-2 and TRBJ2-2; the match to TRBD1 covers 8 bases. V shed 0 bases and J 4 bases; nucleotides not matched to a gene: 10. The CDR3 loop spans 18 amino acids. From germline, CDR1 is SGHTA and CDR2 FQGNSA. The CDR3: CASSLAHPGQGGTGELFF. Written as DNA, the CDR3 is TGTGCCAGCAGCTTAGCGCATCCAGGACAGGGTGGCACCGGGGAGCTGTTTTTT.

In its sample, this clone was seen a few times. This rearrangement joins TRBV7-6 to TRBJ2-6; 7 nucleotides line up with TRBD1. The CDR3 runs to 18 residues. Germline V CDR1 and CDR2: SGHVS, FNYEAQ. Losses at the gene ends were 5 bases for V and 0 bases for J; bases not matched to a gene: 10. The CDR3 sequence is CASSPRLGQTSGANVLTF. The CDR3 DNA reads TGTGCCAGCAGCCCACGACTGGGACAGACCTCTGGGGCCAACGTCCTGACTTTC.

The chain links TRBV28 to TRBJ1-1; TRBD1 matches 8 bases. This CDR3 comprises 13 residues. The trim removed 10 bases at V and 5 bases at J, leaving 9 bases unmatched. The germline V gene has CDR1 MDHEN and CDR2 SYDVKM. The DNA for the CDR3 is TGTGCCACCACAGGGGGTACTGAGACTGAAGCTTTCTTT. Translated, it gives CATTGGTETEAFF.

V gene TRBV21-1 combines with J gene TRBJ1-1; TRBD1, the D gene given by the table, was not confirmed from the DNA. TRBV21-1 constitutes a pseudogene. This CDR3 spans 14 amino acids. The CDR3 DNA reads as TGTGCCAGCCTTAGGGGGACAGGGTGCGAGGGAGCTTTCTTT. Its protein is CASLRGTGCEGAFF.

The chain is built from TRBV16 and TRBJ1-2; 7 bases map to TRBD1. This CDR3 is 13 amino acids long. Germline V gives CDR1 KGHSY, CDR2 FQNENV. V gave up 4 bases and J gave up 2 bases; unmatched junction bases: 1. The CDR3 DNA reads TGTGCCAGCAGCCGACAGGGAAACTATGGCTACACCTTC. Translating gives CASSRQGNYGYTF.

The sample holds a few counts of this clone. The chain links TRBV10-3 to TRBJ2-2, with 7 positions matching TRBD1. Germline CDR1 is ENHRY and CDR2 is SYGVKD. V lost 6 bases to trimming and J lost 2 bases; unmatched junction nucleotides: 9. This CDR3 has 16 residues. CDR3 protein: CAISPDRAPNTGELFF. In nucleotides, the CDR3 is TGTGCCATCAGCCCAGACAGGGCCCCAAACACCGGGGAGCTGTTTTTT.

This chain uses TRBV6-1 with TRBJ2-6; D gene unclear. Trimming left V 2 bases short and J 7 bases short, with 9 bases between. Germline V gives CDR1 MNHNS, CDR2 SASEGT. CDR3 size: 14 residues. This chain's CDR3 is CASSEMELANVLTF. In nucleotides, the CDR3 is TGTGCCAGCAGTGAAATGGAGTTAGCCAACGTCCTGACTTTC.

This clone was counted only a few times. This chain joins TRBV11-2 and TRBJ2-1, with 12 bases lining up with TRBD1. V shed 5 bases and J 8 bases; nucleotides not matched to a gene: 10. The CDR3 covers 16 residues. The germline gives CDR1 SGHAT, CDR2 FQNNGV. The CDR3 loop reads CASSAAPGQGAHEQFF. In DNA, the CDR3 is TGTGCCAGCAGCGCCGCCCCGGGACAGGGGGCACATGAGCAGTTCTTC.

This clone was seen a handful of times. The gene calls are TRBV7-2 and TRBJ2-3; 8 positions match TRBD2. Germline V lookup: CDR1 SGHTA, CDR2 FQGNSA. The CDR3 extends over 15 amino acids. V lost 6 bases, J lost 3 bases, and 8 bases stayed unmatched. In DNA form, the CDR3 reads TGTGCCAGCAGACCCGGACTAGCCGAGACAGATACGCAGTATTTT. As protein: CASRPGLAETDTQYF.